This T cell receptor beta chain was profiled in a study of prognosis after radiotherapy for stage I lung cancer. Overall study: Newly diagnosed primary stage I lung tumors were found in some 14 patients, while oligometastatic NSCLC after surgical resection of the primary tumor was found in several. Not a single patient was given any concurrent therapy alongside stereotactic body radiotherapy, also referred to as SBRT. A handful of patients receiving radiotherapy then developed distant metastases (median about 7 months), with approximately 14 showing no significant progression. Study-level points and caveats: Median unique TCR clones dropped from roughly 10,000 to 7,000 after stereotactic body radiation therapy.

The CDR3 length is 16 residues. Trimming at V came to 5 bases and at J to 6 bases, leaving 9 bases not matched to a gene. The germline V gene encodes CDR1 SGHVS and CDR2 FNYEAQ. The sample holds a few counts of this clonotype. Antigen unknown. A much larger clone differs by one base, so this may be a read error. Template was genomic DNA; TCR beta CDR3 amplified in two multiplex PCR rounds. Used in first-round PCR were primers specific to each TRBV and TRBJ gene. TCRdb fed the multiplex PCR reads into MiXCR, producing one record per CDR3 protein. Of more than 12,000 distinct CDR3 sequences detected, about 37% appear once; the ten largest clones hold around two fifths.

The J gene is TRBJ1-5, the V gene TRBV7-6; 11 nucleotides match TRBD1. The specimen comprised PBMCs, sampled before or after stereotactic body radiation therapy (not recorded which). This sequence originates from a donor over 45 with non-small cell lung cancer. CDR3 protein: CASSPGQGVPGQPQHF. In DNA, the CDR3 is TGTGCCAGCAGCCCGGGACAGGGGGTACCGGGTCAGCCCCAGCATTTT.